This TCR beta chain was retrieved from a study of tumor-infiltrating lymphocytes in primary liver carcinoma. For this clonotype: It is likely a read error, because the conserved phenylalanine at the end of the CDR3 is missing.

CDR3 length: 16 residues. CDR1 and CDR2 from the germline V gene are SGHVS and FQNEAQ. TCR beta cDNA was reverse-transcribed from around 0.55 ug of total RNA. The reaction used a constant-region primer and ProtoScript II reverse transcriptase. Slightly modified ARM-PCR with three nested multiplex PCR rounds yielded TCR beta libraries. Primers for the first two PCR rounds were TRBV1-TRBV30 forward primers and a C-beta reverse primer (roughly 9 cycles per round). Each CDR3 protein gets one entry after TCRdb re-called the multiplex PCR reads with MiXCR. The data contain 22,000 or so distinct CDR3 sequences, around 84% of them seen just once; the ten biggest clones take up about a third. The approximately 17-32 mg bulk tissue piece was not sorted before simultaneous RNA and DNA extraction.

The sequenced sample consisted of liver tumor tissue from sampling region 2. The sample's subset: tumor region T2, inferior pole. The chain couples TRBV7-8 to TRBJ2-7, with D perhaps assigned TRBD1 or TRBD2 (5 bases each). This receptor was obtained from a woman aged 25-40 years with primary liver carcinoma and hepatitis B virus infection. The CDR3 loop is CANSAPRGIALYEQYL. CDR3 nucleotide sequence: TGTGCCAACAGCGCCCCCCGGGGCATCGCCCTCTACGAGCAGTACTTA.